This TCR beta chain stems from a study of blood T cells in healthy people across ages. Overall study findings and caveats: There were more naive CD4+ cells and higher diversity in long-lived donors than in aged donors.

Using a J-beta primer mix together with a sample-barcoded 5' primer, a second PCR was run for about 6 to 12 cycles. Template switching added a 12-random-nucleotide identifier to every cDNA molecule. TCRdb re-called the 5' RACE reads with MiXCR, one entry per CDR3 protein. The repertoire includes about 1.8 million distinct CDR3 sequences, roughly 50% of them detected once, and around 2.1% sits in the top ten. Remarks on this clonotype: The antigen is undetermined.

CDR3 length: 16 amino acids. CDR1 and CDR2 (germline): MNHEY, SVGEGT. V shed 1 base, J shed 4 bases, and the junction held 5 bases outside the gene matches. Sequencing was performed on blood. The chain joins TRBV6-2 or TRBV6-3 to TRBJ2-3; TRBD2 aligns across 10 bases. The TCR originated in a woman aged 40 to 55 in good health. The CDR3: CASSYFERGGADTQYF. CDR3 DNA: TGTGCCAGCAGTTACTTCGAGCGGGGGGGCGCAGATACGCAGTATTTT.